Listed below are T cell receptor beta chains from one sample, sequenced in a study of T cell responses to AZD1222 COVID-19 vaccine. Data came from immunoSEQ multiplex PCR; TCRdb stores just in-frame clones and leaves some out. Seen here are tens of thousands of clones, approximately 88% observed once, and the top ten hold 10%. The sample here was peripheral blood, taken 28 days after the second dose of the MenACWY control vaccine. These receptors came from an adult who received the MenACWY meningococcal vaccine as a control. Both conserved end residues are part of each CDR3. D genes are given only for firm matches. Clone sizes are given selectively: once, few, many, or a class where the clone is expanded.

abundance,d_gene,v_gene,j_gene,CDR3aa,CDR3nt
NA,TRBD2,TRBV7-8,TRBJ2-7,CASSLATPSGATYEQYF,TGTGCCAGCAGCTTAGCTACGCCTAGCGGGGCAACCTACGAGCAGTACTTC
once,NA,TRBV2,TRBJ1-2,CASSEGLPYGYTF,TGTGCCAGCAGTGAAGGTCTGCCCTATGGCTACACCTTC
NA,NA,TRBV10-3,TRBJ2-2,CAISESSSRDASWTGELFF,TGTGCCATCAGTGAGTCGAGCTCCAGGGATGCTTCCTGGACCGGGGAGCTGTTTTTT
NA,TRBD2,TRBV27,TRBJ2-1,CASSPHLAGGKYNEQFF,TGTGCCAGCAGTCCCCACCTAGCGGGGGGAAAATACAATGAGCAGTTCTTC
few,NA,TRBV12-3/TRBV12-4,TRBJ1-1,CASKIGTYTEAFF,TGTGCCAGCAAAATCGGGACTTACACTGAAGCTTTCTTT
NA,TRBD1,TRBV9,TRBJ1-6,CASSGDSNSPLHF,TGTGCCAGCAGCGGGGACAGTAATTCACCCCTCCACTTT
NA,NA,TRBV19,TRBJ1-2,CASSLWATYGYTF,TGTGCCAGTAGTCTTTGGGCCACCTATGGCTACACCTTC
NA,NA,TRBV19,TRBJ2-3,CASSMNGGRSDTQYF,TGTGCCAGTAGTATGAACGGGGGAAGGTCAGATACGCAGTATTTT
NA,NA,TRBV6-5,TRBJ1-5,CASSSTGGSNQPQHF,TGTGCCAGCAGCTCAACGGGGGGCTCCAACCAGCCCCAGCATTTT
NA,TRBD2,TRBV28,TRBJ2-1,CASSSGTRREQFF,TGTGCCAGCAGTTCCGGGACTAGACGTGAGCAGTTCTTC
NA,NA,TRBV30,TRBJ2-3,CAWIPKLRTDTQYF,TGTGCCTGGATCCCAAAATTGCGCACAGATACGCAGTATTTT
few,NA,TRBV14,TRBJ2-7,CASSQVYEQYF,TGTGCCAGCAGCCAAGTCTACGAGCAGTACTTC
NA,NA,TRBV16,TRBJ1-3,CASSQPTGSGNTIYF,TGTGCCAGCAGCCAGCCGACAGGCTCTGGAAACACCATATATTTT
NA,NA,TRBV27,TRBJ1-2,CASRNSGDYGYTF,TGTGCCAGCAGGAACAGCGGGGACTATGGCTACACCTTC
NA,NA,TRBV7-6,TRBJ2-3,CASSRDWSTDTQYF,TGTGCCAGCAGCCGAGATTGGTCAACAGATACGCAGTATTTT
few,TRBD1,TRBV11-3,TRBJ2-5,CASSLDASQTGKGTQYF,TGTGCCAGCAGCTTAGATGCGAGTCAGACAGGGAAAGGGACCCAGTACTTC
NA,NA,TRBV19,TRBJ1-4,CATGRAGIEKLFF,TGTGCCACCGGCCGGGCGGGGATTGAAAAACTGTTTTTT
NA,TRBD1,TRBV5-4,TRBJ1-6,CASSLDLWTGENSPLHF,TGTGCCAGCAGCTTGGATCTCTGGACAGGGGAAAATTCACCCCTCCACTTT
once,TRBD2,TRBV7-3,TRBJ2-5,CASSLTGAGASETQYF,TGTGCCAGCAGCTTAACGGGAGCGGGAGCCTCGGAGACCCAGTACTTC
NA,NA,TRBV28,TRBJ1-1,CASSLSATEDTEAFF,TGTGCCAGCAGTTTATCTGCAACGGAGGACACTGAAGCTTTCTTT
NA,TRBD1,TRBV4-1,TRBJ1-1,CASSQETTGLGAFF,TGCGCCAGCAGCCAAGAGACGACAGGGCTAGGAGCTTTCTTT
few,TRBD1,TRBV5-4,TRBJ2-7,CASSVDRDEQYF,TGTGCCAGCAGCGTCGACAGGGACGAGCAGTACTTC
NA,NA,TRBV5-6,TRBJ1-1,CASSIRGWTEAFF,TGTGCCAGCAGCATCAGGGGATGGACTGAAGCTTTCTTT
once,NA,TRBV4-3,TRBJ1-4,CASSQVATGTIEKLFF,TGCGCCAGCAGCCAAGTCGCAACAGGGACTATAGAAAAACTGTTTTTT
once,NA,TRBV6-5,TRBJ2-7,CASSPRPSADKEYF,TGTGCCAGCAGTCCCAGGCCGAGTGCGGATAAGGAGTACTTC
NA,NA,TRBV4-3,TRBJ1-2,CASSQEPQHGQLYGYTF,TGCGCCAGCAGCCAAGAACCCCAACACGGACAACTATATGGCTACACCTTC
NA,NA,TRBV2,TRBJ1-4,CASSGGTLRGNEKLFF,TGTGCCAGCAGTGGTGGTACTCTAAGGGGAAATGAAAAACTGTTTTTT
NA,NA,TRBV5-1,TRBJ2-6,CASRPVGSAGAGANVLTF,TGCGCCAGCAGACCAGTGGGGTCGGCGGGTGCTGGGGCCAACGTCCTGACTTTC
NA,TRBD1,TRBV19,TRBJ1-1,CASSIPGQLNTEAFF,TGTGCCAGTAGTATACCGGGACAGCTGAACACTGAAGCTTTCTTT
NA,NA,TRBV28,TRBJ2-7,CASRRTASSYEQYF,TGTGCCAGCCGGAGGACAGCGAGCTCCTACGAGCAGTACTTC
once,NA,TRBV12-3/TRBV12-4,TRBJ1-6,CASSPPLHF,TGTGCCAGCAGTCCCCCCCTCCACTTT
NA,TRBD1,TRBV28,TRBJ1-1,CASSFDRAGATEAFF,TGTGCCAGCAGTTTTGACAGGGCGGGGGCCACTGAAGCTTTCTTT
NA,TRBD1,TRBV6-2/TRBV6-3,TRBJ1-1,CASSYSTGGMNTEAFF,TGTGCCAGCAGTTACTCGACAGGGGGGATGAACACTGAAGCTTTCTTT
NA,NA,TRBV6-2/TRBV6-3,TRBJ2-4,CASSYATEGLAWTKNIQYF,TGTGCCAGCAGTTACGCGACAGAGGGATTGGCCTGGACCAAAAACATTCAGTACTTC
NA,NA,TRBV6-5,TRBJ2-1,CASSWERNEQFF,TGTGCCAGCAGTTGGGAACGCAATGAGCAGTTCTTC
NA,TRBD1,TRBV15,TRBJ2-5,CATSRDRGQETQYF,TGTGCCACCAGCCGGGACAGGGGGCAGGAGACCCAGTACTTC
NA,NA,TRBV11-2,TRBJ2-5,CASSRPAYQETQYF,TGTGCCAGCAGCCGGCCCGCCTACCAAGAGACCCAGTACTTC
NA,TRBD2,TRBV3-1/TRBV3-2,TRBJ2-3,CASSPYSGGAGDTQYF,TGTGCCAGCAGCCCTTATAGCGGGGGGGCCGGAGATACGCAGTATTTT
NA,TRBD1,TRBV30,TRBJ1-2,CAWSVQQGFGYTF,TGTGCCTGGAGTGTACAACAGGGGTTTGGCTACACCTTC
NA,TRBD2,TRBV9,TRBJ2-5,CASSVGASGGGETQYF,TGTGCCAGCAGCGTAGGGGCTAGCGGGGGTGGAGAGACCCAGTACTTC
NA,TRBD2,TRBV19,TRBJ2-3,CASSKSSGGTDTQYF,TGTGCCAGTAGTAAGTCCAGCGGGGGCACAGATACGCAGTATTTT